The 20 T cell receptor beta chains reported below all come from one sample, sequenced in a study of metastatic and nonmetastatic thyroid tumors. MiXCR reprocessed the PCR reads for TCRdb. The table includes tens of thousands of clones, roughly 25% detected once. Patients underwent thyroid surgery, and none had received any treatment before it. Sequencing input: blood. These receptors were taken from a female donor with papillary thyroid cancer or a benign thyroid nodule (not recorded which). Some clones in this sample may be carry-over from other donors' samples.

The sample holds many counts of this clone. The chain carries TRBV4-1 and TRBJ2-2; 10 bases map to TRBD1. Trimming cost V 5 bases and J 6 bases; bases outside gene matches: 9. This CDR3 spans 16 amino acids. CDR1 MGHRA and CDR2 YSYEKL come from the germline V gene. The CDR3 spells CASSSPGQGKSGELFF. CDR3 DNA sequence: TGCGCCAGCAGCTCTCCGGGACAGGGGAAGTCCGGGGAGCTGTTTTTT.

The chain uses TRBV6-1 and TRBJ2-3; D remains unclear. V gave up 5 bases and J gave up 12 bases, with 21 bases separating them. The CDR3 length is 14 residues. Per the germline V gene, CDR1 is MNHNS and CDR2 is SASEGT. CDR3 in DNA: TGTGCCAGCAGTCTAGTGGGCGCGAAAGAGACTCAGTATTTT. It yields the protein CASSLVGAKETQYF.

The sample holds many counts of this clone. The J gene is TRBJ2-1, the V gene TRBV9, with a tentative D call TRBD2 (5 bases). Germline V gene data show CDR1 as SGDLS and CDR2 as YYNGEE. Trimming left V 0 bases short and J 3 bases short, with 10 bases between. There are 15 residues in the CDR3. The CDR3 spells CASSVAPDFYNEQFF. In nucleotides, the CDR3 is TGTGCCAGCAGCGTAGCCCCGGACTTCTACAATGAGCAGTTCTTC.

The chain is built from TRBV11-2 and TRBJ2-2, with 9 bases matching TRBD1. V shed 1 base, J shed 7 bases, and the junction held 7 bases outside the gene matches. CDR1 and CDR2 from the germline V gene are SGHAT and FQNNGV. The CDR3 contains 16 residues. CDR3 nucleotide sequence: TGTGCCAGCAGCTTAGGGGGGGGACAGGGCGTCGGGGAGCTGTTTTTT. This translates into CASSLGGGQGVGELFF. Full variable domain (missing parts from reference TRBV11-2 and TRBJ2-2): EAGVAQSPRYKIIEKRQSVAFWCNPISGHATLYWYQQILGQGPKLLIQFQNNGVVDDSQLPKDRFSAERLKGVDSTLKIQPAKLEDSAVYLCASSLGGGQGVGELFFGEGSRLTVL.

This clone was counted at least ten times. J is TRBJ2-1 and V is TRBV5-1; a possible D gene is TRBD1 (5 bases). The V end lost 5 bases, the J end lost 9 bases, and 18 bases lay between the germline ends. Per germline, CDR1 SGHRS and CDR2 YFSETQ. The CDR3 consists of 14 residues. Here the CDR3 DNA reads TGCGCCAGCAGTGGTCAGGGCGCCGATGGTGAGCAGTTCTTC. Translated, it gives CASSGQGADGEQFF.

In this sample, this clone turned up many times. The J gene is TRBJ2-1, the V gene TRBV5-1; D uncertain. CDR3 length: 14 residues. Trimming pared 4 bases from V and 2 bases from J, leaving 10 bases between. Per the germline V gene, CDR1 is SGHRS and CDR2 is YFSETQ. The CDR3, as DNA: TGCGCCAGCAGCCTGGACGAGCCCTACAATGAGCAGTTCTTC. This translates into CASSLDEPYNEQFF.

This clone was recorded a few times. The conserved phenylalanine or tryptophan normally closing the CDR3 is absent here, so this likely arose from a read error. CDR3 region: CASSETRDGAGELFL. CDR3 coding DNA: TGTGCCAGCAGTGAGACCAGGGATGGAGCCGGGGAGCTGTTTCTT. The chain couples TRBV6-4 to TRBJ2-2, with a possible D match to TRBD1 (5 bases). The CDR3 length is 15 residues. The germline V gene encodes CDR1 MRHNA and CDR2 SNTAGT. Trimming took 3 bases from V and 6 from J, leaving 14 bases between them.

The V and J genes are TRBV4-3 and TRBJ1-3, with a weak D call TRBD1 (5 bases). CDR1 is LGHNA and CDR2 is YSLEER in the germline V gene. Between the trimmed V and J ends, which lost 3 bases and 7 bases, there was a span of 13 bases. CDR3 length equals 14 residues. CDR3 amino acids: CASSHQGHGNTIYF. The DNA of the CDR3 is TGCGCCAGCAGCCACCAGGGCCATGGTAACACCATATATTTT.

This clone was recorded many times. The chain's CDR3 is CASSELARTDTQYF. The CDR3 nucleotides are TGTGCCAGCAGTGAACTAGCTCGCACAGATACGCAGTATTTT. The J gene is TRBJ2-3, the V gene TRBV2; possible D gene TRBD2, 5 bases. This CDR3 is built from 14 residues. V lost 2 bases and J lost 1, with 7 bases in between. Germline V lookup: CDR1 SNHLY, CDR2 FYNNEI.

The CDR3 spells CASRQTSGTPPSTDTQYF. The CDR3 DNA is TGTGCCAGCAGGCAGACTAGCGGGACACCTCCGAGCACAGATACGCAGTATTTT. The J gene is TRBJ2-3, the V gene TRBV11-2, with 11 bases lining up with TRBD2. This CDR3 comprises 18 residues. The germline gives CDR1 SGHAT, CDR2 FQNNGV. The junction had 11 bases not matched to a gene; V was cut back by 6 bases and J by 0 bases.

Points on this clone: A much larger clone lies a single base off, so this may be a read error. This sample includes further DNA sequences coding for the same CDR3. The chain couples TRBV20-1 to TRBJ2-1; D is uncertain. Germline-derived CDR1 and CDR2 are DFQATT and SNEGSKA (reference sequence). The ends were cut back, 0 bases at V and 4 bases at J, with 7 bases in the middle. The CDR3 covers 13 residues. In DNA, the CDR3 is TGCAGTGCTAGAGACCTGGCTTACAATGAGCAGTTCTTC. Translating gives CSARDLAYNEQFF.

About this clone itself: The junction departs from the called germline gene at one end, perhaps through a read error. This chain links TRBV7-9 with TRBJ2-1; 7 bases line up with TRBD1. Germline CDR1 and CDR2: SEHNR and FQNEAQ (reference sequence). The CDR3 is 11 amino acids. CDR3 loop: CASSLGTGLYF. The CDR3 DNA is TGTGCCAGCAGCTTAGGGACAGGTCTGTACTTC.

At least ten counts were recorded for this clone. This rearrangement joins TRBV19 to TRBJ1-1; D remains ambiguous. CDR1 and CDR2 (germline): LNHDA, SQIVND (reference sequence). This CDR3 is 16 amino acids long. V lost 4 bases to trimming and J lost 1 base, with 16 bases between them. CDR3 coding DNA: TGTGCCAGTAGTACCCCCCCGTGGTCTACGAACACTGAAGCTTTCTTT. Amino acid sequence: CASSTPPWSTNTEAFF.

The chain employs TRBV7-2 and TRBJ1-2; D call uncertain. This CDR3 region has 15 residues. CDR1 is SGHTA, CDR2 FQGNSA, per germline. Trimming left V 6 bases short and J 7 bases short, with 21 bases between. The CDR3 loop is CASRTRGSRRIGYTF. The CDR3 DNA follows: TGTGCCAGCAGAACAAGAGGGTCCAGGCGGATTGGCTACACCTTC.

This clone was seen many times. The V gene is TRBV7-2, the J gene TRBJ2-1, with D hard to call. V lost 4 bases and J lost 5, with 18 bases in between. Germline CDR1 is SGHTA and CDR2 is FQGNSA. This CDR3 spans 16 amino acids. Here the CDR3 DNA reads TGTGCCAGCAGCTCCCCCGTTCTGGCCCTCCACAATGAGCAGTTCTTC. Protein product: CASSSPVLALHNEQFF.

In its sample, this clone was seen many times. The chain couples TRBV11-2 to TRBJ1-1; 8 bases match TRBD1. Germline V CDR1 and CDR2: SGHAT, FQNNGV. The CDR3 is made up of 17 amino acids. The trim removed 2 bases at V and 3 bases at J, leaving 11 bases unmatched. The CDR3: CASSLQGAPSLYTEAFF. CDR3 sequence (DNA): TGTGCCAGCAGCTTACAGGGGGCTCCTTCTTTATACACTGAAGCTTTCTTT. Based on the CDR3 plus reference TRBV11-2 and TRBJ1-1, the full variable domain is EAGVAQSPRYKIIEKRQSVAFWCNPISGHATLYWYQQILGQGPKLLIQFQNNGVVDDSQLPKDRFSAERLKGVDSTLKIQPAKLEDSAVYLCASSLQGAPSLYTEAFFGQGTRLTVV.

This clone was seen a handful of times. The rearrangement joins TRBV11-1 to TRBJ1-5; 12 bases agree with TRBD1. The junction had 15 bases not matched to a gene; V was cut back by 6 bases and J by 0 bases. Germline-derived CDR1 and CDR2 are SGHAT and FQDESV (reference sequence). CDR3 length: 20 residues. The CDR3 loop reads CASRYSPGQGAEYSNQPQHF. CDR3 nucleotide sequence: TGTGCCAGCAGATATAGCCCGGGACAGGGGGCGGAATATAGCAATCAGCCCCAGCATTTT.

The sample holds many counts of this clone. The V gene is TRBV7-2, the J gene TRBJ1-5, with D unclear. Germline CDR1 is SGHTA and CDR2 is FQGNSA. The CDR3 runs 15 residues. Trimming removed 2 bases at V and 2 bases at J, with 10 bases between. CDR3 loop: CASSLWFGGNQPQHF. In DNA, the CDR3 is TGTGCCAGCAGCTTATGGTTCGGGGGCAATCAGCCCCAGCATTTT.

This clone appeared many times. The genes are TRBV28 and TRBJ2-5; the match to TRBD2 covers 7 bases. CDR1 MDHEN and CDR2 SYDVKM come from the germline V gene. The V gene end was trimmed by 5 bases and the J gene end by 4 bases; junction bases not matched to a gene: 16. This CDR3 has 17 amino acids. The CDR3 is CASSLQSGGGERETQYF. Written as DNA, the CDR3 is TGTGCCAGCAGTCTTCAATCGGGGGGTGGGGAGAGAGAGACCCAGTACTTC.

Ten or more counts support this clone. V gene TRBV28 combines with J gene TRBJ1-1; D perhaps matches TRBD1 (5 bases). Germline values: CDR1 MDHEN, CDR2 SYDVKM. The CDR3 is made up of 13 amino acids. Trimming cost V 9 bases and J 1 base, with 12 bases left between them. CDR3 residues: CASRQIGNTEAFF. The CDR3 DNA is TGTGCCAGTCGACAGATAGGGAACACTGAAGCTTTCTTT.